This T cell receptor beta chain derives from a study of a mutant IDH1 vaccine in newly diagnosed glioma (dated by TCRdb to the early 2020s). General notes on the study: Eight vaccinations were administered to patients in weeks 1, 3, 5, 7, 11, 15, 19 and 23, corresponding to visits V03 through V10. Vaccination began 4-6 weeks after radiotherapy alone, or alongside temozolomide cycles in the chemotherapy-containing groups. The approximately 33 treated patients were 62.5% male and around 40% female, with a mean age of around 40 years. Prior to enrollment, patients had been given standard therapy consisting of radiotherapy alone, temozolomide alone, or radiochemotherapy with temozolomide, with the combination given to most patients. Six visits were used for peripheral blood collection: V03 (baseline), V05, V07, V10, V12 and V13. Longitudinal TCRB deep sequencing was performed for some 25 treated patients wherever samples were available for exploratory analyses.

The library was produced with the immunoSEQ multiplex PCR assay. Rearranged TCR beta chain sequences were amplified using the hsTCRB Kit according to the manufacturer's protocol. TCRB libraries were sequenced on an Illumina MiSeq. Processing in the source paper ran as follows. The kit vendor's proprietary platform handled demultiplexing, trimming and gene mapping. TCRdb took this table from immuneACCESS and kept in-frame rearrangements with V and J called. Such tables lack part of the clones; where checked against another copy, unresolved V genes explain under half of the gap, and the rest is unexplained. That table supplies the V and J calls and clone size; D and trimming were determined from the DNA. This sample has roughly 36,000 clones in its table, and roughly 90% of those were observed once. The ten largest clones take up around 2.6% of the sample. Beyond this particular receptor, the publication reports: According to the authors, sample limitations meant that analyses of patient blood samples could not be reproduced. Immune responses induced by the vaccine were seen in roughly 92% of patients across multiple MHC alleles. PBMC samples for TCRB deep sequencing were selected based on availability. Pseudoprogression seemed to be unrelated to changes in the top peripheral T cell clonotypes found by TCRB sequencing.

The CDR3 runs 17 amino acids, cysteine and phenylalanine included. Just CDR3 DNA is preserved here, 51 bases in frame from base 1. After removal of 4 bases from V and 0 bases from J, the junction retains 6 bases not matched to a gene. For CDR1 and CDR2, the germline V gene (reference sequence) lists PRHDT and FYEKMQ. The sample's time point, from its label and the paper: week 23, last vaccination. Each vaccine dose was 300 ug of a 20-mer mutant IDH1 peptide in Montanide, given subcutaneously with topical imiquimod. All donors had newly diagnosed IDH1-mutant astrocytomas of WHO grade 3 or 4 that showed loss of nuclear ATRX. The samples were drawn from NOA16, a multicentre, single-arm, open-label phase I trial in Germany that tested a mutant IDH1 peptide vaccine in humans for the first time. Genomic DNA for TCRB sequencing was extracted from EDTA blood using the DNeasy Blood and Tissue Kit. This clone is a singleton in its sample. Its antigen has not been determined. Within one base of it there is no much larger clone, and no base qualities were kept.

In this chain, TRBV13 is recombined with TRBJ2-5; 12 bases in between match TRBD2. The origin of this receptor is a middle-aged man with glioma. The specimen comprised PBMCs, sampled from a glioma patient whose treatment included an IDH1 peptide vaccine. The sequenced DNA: TGTGCCAGCAGCTCCCGACTAGCGGGGGCCAACCAAGAGACCCAGTACTTC. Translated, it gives CASSSRLAGANQETQYF.